Here is one T cell receptor beta chain with its context. A multiplex PCR was run with 60 Vbeta primers and 13 Jbeta primers. The repertoire was sequenced with immunoSEQ multiplex PCR; TCRdb's copy has only in-frame clones and lacks some. The repertoire has 200,000 to 250,000 clones, approximately 82% of them found once; the top ten carry about 3.8%. In germline, CDR1 is MNHNS, CDR2 SASEGT. The CDR3 is 14 amino acids. V was shortened by 0 bases and J by 2 bases, with 7 bases between the two germline ends. The sample is drawn from a study of cytomegalovirus exposure and HLA in healthy donors. The J gene is TRBJ2-5, the V gene TRBV6-1; D remains ambiguous. The clonotype originates from a male donor in good health and CMV-seronegative. The specimen sequenced was PBMCs. The CDR3 protein is CASSEAGFQETQYF. The DNA of the CDR3 is TGTGCCAGCAGTGAAGCCGGTTTTCAAGAGACCCAGTACTTC.